Only one count was recorded for the clone carrying this T cell receptor (beta chain). Study processing details: Amplification of reference gene primers was used by the study to estimate nucleated cell counts. This table comes from immunoSEQ multiplex PCR, and its TCRdb copy is limited to in-frame clones, with some not included. D and trimming were read from the DNA, whereas the V and J calls and clone size are those reported in that table. The data show 100,000 or so clones, 87% seen once. The data belong to a study of blood T cell repertoires in COVID-19. In the study overall: The cDNA or gDNA used as material had been derived from T cells, B-cell-depleted T cells, or PBMCs.

The sequenced material came from peripheral blood. This sequence was found in a middle-aged man with active COVID-19.

CDR3 nucleotides: TGTGCCAGTAGTATATCCAACAGGGGCCGTTCCTACAATGAGCAGTTCTTC. As protein: CASSISNRGRSYNEQFF. J is TRBJ2-1 and V is TRBV19, with 7 bases matching TRBD1. Trimming removed 2 bases from V and 1 base from J; junction bases left unmatched: 8. The CDR3 has 17 residues. The germline V gene encodes CDR1 LNHDA and CDR2 SQIVND (reference sequence). Using reference TRBV19 and TRBJ2-1 for the parts outside the CDR3, the full variable domain is DGGITQSPKYLFRKEGQNVTLSCEQNLNHDAMYWYRQDPGQGLRLIYYSQIVNDFQKGDIAEGYSVSREKKESFPLTVTSAQKNPTAFYLCASSISNRGRSYNEQFFGPGTRLTVL.